Below, one TCR beta chain is given with its context. The antigen is unknown. The sample originates from a study of cytomegalovirus exposure and HLA in healthy donors. Study conclusions and caveats: An apparent linkage of common viral pathogens to several of the most significant clusters emerged in a later analysis. Researchers reported in a later analysis that a missense DCLRE1C variant was tied to TCR beta V- and J-gene trimming.

Vbeta (60) and Jbeta (13) primers were used in the PCR. Sequenced by immunoSEQ multiplex PCR; TCRdb stores in-frame clones only, minus some. Of approximately 120,000 clones listed, 73% are singletons. The donors, nominally healthy at sampling, likely had unrecorded immune exposures. The TCR comes from a man aged 40-50 years in good health and CMV-seronegative. Sequencing was carried out using PBMCs.

For the CDR3, the DNA is TGTGCCAGCAGCGGGACAGCCACTAGCACAGATACGCAGTATTTT. Its protein product is CASSGTATSTDTQYF. V usage is TRBV7-9 and J usage is TRBJ2-3; 7 positions match TRBD1. This CDR3 contains 15 residues. Germline CDR1 and CDR2: SEHNR and FQNEAQ (reference sequence). J lost 0 bases, V lost 5 bases, and 5 bases had no gene match.